Shown below are 19 T cell receptor beta chains from a single sample sequenced in a study of T-cell memory formation after mild COVID-19. MiXCR, applied by TCRdb to the 5' RACE reads, yields one record per CDR3 protein. The sample records hundreds of thousands of distinct CDR3 sequences, 15% to 20% being singletons. Sequences were obtained from PBMCs or a T cell subset sorted from them (not recorded which). The receptors shown here come from an adult woman who had mild COVID-19 (a few samples of this study predate the infection). Cell type and time point are not known.

V is TRBV18 and J is TRBJ2-3; D not certain. The CDR3 loop spans 16 amino acids. From germline, CDR1 is KGHSH and CDR2 LQKENI. V was shortened by 3 bases and J by 2 bases, with 15 bases between the two germline ends. This CDR3 reads CASSPVITGYTDTQYF. The CDR3 DNA reads as TGTGCCAGCTCACCCGTCATAACGGGTTACACAGATACGCAGTATTTT.

The gene calls are TRBV6-1 and TRBJ1-5; TRBD1 matches 9 bases. The CDR3 runs to 15 residues. V lost 7 bases, J lost 6 bases, and 10 bases stayed unmatched. CDR1 MNHNS and CDR2 SASEGT come from the germline V gene. For the CDR3, the DNA is TGTGCCAGCATTCCCGACAGGGGGAGAATTCAGCCCCAGCATTTT. Translated, it gives CASIPDRGRIQPQHF.

The CDR3 reads CSAPGLARYNEQFF. The CDR3 coding sequence is TGCAGTGCGCCGGGACTAGCGAGATACAATGAGCAGTTCTTC. The rearrangement links TRBV20-1 to TRBJ2-1; 10 bases are a match to TRBD2. The germline CDR1 and CDR2 sequences are DFQATT and SNEGSKA (reference sequence). V lost 6 bases and J lost 4; bases outside the gene matches: 6. CDR3 length equals 14 residues.

The chain joins TRBV27 to TRBJ2-3; the D is unclear. CDR3 size: 14 residues. V lost 1 base, J lost 6 bases, and 11 bases lay in between. CDR1 and CDR2 (germline): MNHEY, SMNVEV (reference sequence). The CDR3 DNA is TGTGCCAGCAGTTTATTGGGGTTGGGTGATACGCAGTATTTT. Encoded protein: CASSLLGLGDTQYF.

V is TRBV29-1 and J is TRBJ2-7; TRBD1 matches at 8 bases. CDR3 length: 14 amino acids. Germline V gene lookup returns CDR1 SQVTM and CDR2 ANQGSEA. V lost 4 bases and J lost 5; bases outside the gene matches: 10. This CDR3 is CSVATGGSGHEQYF. The CDR3 DNA is TGCAGCGTTGCTACAGGGGGTTCTGGCCACGAGCAGTACTTC.

The CDR3 sequence is CASSRGLEIHNEQFF. The CDR3 bases are TGTGCCAGCAGCAGGGGACTAGAAATACACAATGAGCAGTTCTTC. The chain recombines TRBV7-7 with TRBJ2-1, with 8 bases matching TRBD2. CDR1 is SSHAT and CDR2 is FNYEAQ in the germline V gene (reference sequence). This CDR3 is built from 15 residues. Trimming removed 5 bases from V and 5 bases from J; junction bases left unmatched: 8.

This clonotype was counted between two and nine times. The rearrangement joins TRBV9 to TRBJ2-1; D is uncertain. Germline V gene data show CDR1 as SGDLS and CDR2 as YYNGEE. The CDR3 spans 16 residues. Trimming shortened V by 0 bases and J by 1 base, and 11 bases separated the two germline ends. In DNA, the CDR3 is TGTGCCAGCAGCGTAGCCAGCCTAGGGTCCTACAATGAGCAGTTCTTC. This gives the protein CASSVASLGSYNEQFF.

The chain carries TRBV6-5 and TRBJ2-5; 9 positions match TRBD2. The CDR3 has 18 residues. J gave up 5 bases and V 0 bases, and 13 bases lay outside the gene matches. Germline CDR1 MNHEY, CDR2 SVGAGI. CDR3 sequence: CASSYSLAGGPGFETQYF. CDR3 sequence (DNA): TGTGCCAGCAGTTACTCGCTGGCGGGAGGGCCGGGTTTTGAGACCCAGTACTTC.

This clonotype came up a few times. The V call is TRBV5-1, the J call TRBJ2-1; D may be TRBD1 (6 bases). The length of the CDR3 is 13 residues. CDR1 is SGHRS, CDR2 YFSETQ, per germline. With 6 bases removed from V and 3 bases from J, the gap between germline ends came to 10 bases. The CDR3 DNA is TGCGCCAGCAAGGGGGACCGCTACAATGAGCAGTTCTTC. This sequence encodes CASKGDRYNEQFF.

The chain uses TRBV7-3 and TRBJ1-2, with 10 bases matching TRBD1. Trimming cost V 5 bases and J 0 bases; bases outside gene matches: 6. The CDR3 consists of 16 residues. Germline CDR1 is SGHTA and CDR2 is FQGTGA. The DNA of the CDR3 is TGTGCCAGCAGCCCGACAGGGGGCTTAGCTAACTATGGCTACACCTTC. It codes for CASSPTGGLANYGYTF.

This clonotype was counted between two and nine times. The chain couples TRBV24-1 to TRBJ2-5, with TRBD2 identical over 14 bases. This CDR3 contains 16 residues. The germline V gene encodes CDR1 KGHDR and CDR2 SFDVKD. V lost 3 bases and J lost 4; bases outside the gene matches: 3. CDR3 protein: CATSDPGTSGGETQYF. The CDR3 DNA reads TGTGCCACCAGTGATCCCGGGACTAGCGGGGGAGAGACCCAGTACTTC.

J is TRBJ1-1 and V is TRBV20-1; 11 bases match TRBD1. The CDR3 is 15 amino acids. V lost 3 bases to trimming and J lost 4 bases; unmatched junction nucleotides: 7. Germline values: CDR1 DFQATT, CDR2 SNEGSKA (reference sequence). The CDR3 DNA sequence: TGCAGTGCTAGTCCGGGACAGGGGGTTGGCACTGAAGCTTTCTTT. Protein sequence: CSASPGQGVGTEAFF.

This clonotype has ten or more counts. The chain employs TRBV6-6 and TRBJ2-2, with D possibly being TRBD1 or TRBD2 (5 bases each). V lost 2 bases to trimming and J lost 8 bases, with 18 bases between them. Germline V gene lookup returns CDR1 MNHNY and CDR2 SVGAGI (reference sequence). This CDR3 spans 16 amino acids. Here the CDR3 DNA reads TGTGCCAGCAGTTACCCGGGGCGCGCTCTGCTAGGGGAGCTGTTTTTT. Translation gives CASSYPGRALLGELFF.

The rearrangement uses TRBV7-6 and TRBJ1-5, with D possibly matching TRBD1 (6 bases). The germline V and J ends were trimmed by 0 bases and 0 bases, with 18 bases remaining between them. Germline CDR1 reads SGHVS; CDR2 reads FNYEAQ. This CDR3 has 19 amino acids. CDR3 amino acids: CASSLADRPDIFSNQPQHF. CDR3 DNA sequence: TGTGCCAGCAGCTTAGCCGACAGGCCCGACATATTTAGCAATCAGCCCCAGCATTTT.

In its sample, this clonotype was seen a few times. The chain recombines TRBV15 with TRBJ2-1; 8 bases match TRBD1. Germline loops: CDR1 LNHNV, CDR2 YYDKDF (reference sequence). The CDR3 covers 15 residues. Unmatched junction bases numbered 3, after V lost 5 bases and J lost 0 bases. The CDR3 is CATSGGQASYNEQFF. CDR3 nucleotides: TGTGCCACCAGCGGGGGACAGGCCTCCTACAATGAGCAGTTCTTC.

In DNA, the CDR3 is TGTGCCAGCAGCGTCAGTGGCGGGAGTATCCCCTACGAGCAGTACTTC. It yields the protein CASSVSGGSIPYEQYF. This chain uses TRBV9 with TRBJ2-7; 7 positions match TRBD2. J lost 2 bases, V lost 2 bases, and 10 bases had no gene match. The CDR3 has 16 amino acids. From germline, CDR1 is SGDLS and CDR2 YYNGEE.

This clonotype was detected a few times. The chain uses TRBV29-1 and TRBJ2-7, with TRBD2 matching over 10 bases. V lost 4 bases and J lost 2; bases outside the gene matches: 5. CDR1 SQVTM and CDR2 ANQGSEA come from the germline V gene. The CDR3 sequence is 14 residues long. The CDR3 DNA sequence: TGCAGCGTTGTTAAACTAGCGGGAACCTACGAGCAGTACTTC. As protein: CSVVKLAGTYEQYF.

In this sample, this clonotype turned up a few times. The V and J genes are TRBV5-1 and TRBJ1-1; D is perhaps TRBD1 (6 bases). The germline gives CDR1 SGHRS, CDR2 YFSETQ. The CDR3 is 15 residues long. The V end was cut by 3 bases, the J end by 1 base, with 13 bases between. CDR3 DNA: TGCGCCAGCAGCTCCCAAGGGGGATGGAACACTGAAGCTTTCTTT. Its translation is CASSSQGGWNTEAFF. The whole variable domain, remainder taken from reference TRBV5-1 and TRBJ1-1, is KAGVTQTPRYLIKTRGQQVTLSCSPISGHRSVSWYQQTPGQGLQFLFEYFSETQRNKGNFPGRFSGRQFSNSRSEMNVSTLELGDSALYLCASSSQGGWNTEAFFGQGTRLTVV.

The V and J genes are TRBV15 and TRBJ2-5; no clear D. Trimming removed 8 bases from V and 0 bases from J, with 10 bases in between. Per germline, CDR1 LNHNV and CDR2 YYDKDF (reference sequence). The CDR3 has 13 residues. CDR3 nucleotides: TGTGCCACCTCGGTGGAGAACCAAGAGACCCAGTACTTC. It codes for CATSVENQETQYF. The complete variable domain, with remaining parts taken from reference TRBV15 and TRBJ2-5, reads DAMVIQNPRYQVTQFGKPVTLSCSQTLNHNVMYWYQQKSSQAPKLLFHYYDKDFNNEADTPDNFQSRRPNTSFCFLDIRSPGLGDTAMYLCATSVENQETQYFGPGTRLLVL.